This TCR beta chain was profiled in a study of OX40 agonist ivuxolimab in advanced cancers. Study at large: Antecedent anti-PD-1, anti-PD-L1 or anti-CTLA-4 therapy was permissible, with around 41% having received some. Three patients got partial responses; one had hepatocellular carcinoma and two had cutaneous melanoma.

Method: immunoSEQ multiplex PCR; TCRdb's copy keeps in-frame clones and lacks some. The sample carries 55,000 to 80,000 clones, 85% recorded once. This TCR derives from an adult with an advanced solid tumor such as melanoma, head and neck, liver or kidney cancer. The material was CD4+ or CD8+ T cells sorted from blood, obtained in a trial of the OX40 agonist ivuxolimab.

CDR3 region: CASSLGQQGAVPDTQYF. CDR3 in DNA: TGTGCCAGCAGCTTGGGTCAGCAGGGGGCAGTGCCAGATACGCAGTATTTT. The V and J genes are TRBV11-3 and TRBJ2-3; 8 bases fit TRBD1. The J segment lost 4 bases and the V segment lost 3 bases, leaving 12 bases of the junction unmatched. CDR1 SGHNT and CDR2 YENEEA come from the germline V gene. This CDR3 has 17 residues.